This entry concerns a single T cell receptor (beta chain). This entry is derived from a study of cytomegalovirus exposure and HLA in healthy donors. The CDR3 has 16 amino acids. The V segment lost 0 bases and the J segment 1 base; nucleotides outside the gene matches: 4. The germline V gene encodes CDR1 MGHRA and CDR2 YSYEKL. Amplification used 60 Vbeta primers and 13 Jbeta primers. This table comes from immunoSEQ multiplex PCR, and its TCRdb copy is limited to in-frame clones, with some not included. This sample has roughly 180,000 clones; 80% occur once, and the top ten carry 1.5% to 2%. The sample was PBMCs. V and J are TRBV4-1 and TRBJ1-1; 8 positions match TRBD1. The TCR was taken from a woman aged 30 to 39 in good health and CMV-seronegative. DNA for the CDR3: TGCGCCAGCAGCCAAGATAGGACAGGGACGAACACTGAAGCTTTCTTT. It specifies CASSQDRTGTNTEAFF.